What follows are 6 T cell receptor beta chains derived from one specimen sequenced in a study of OX40 agonist ivuxolimab in advanced cancers. Sequenced by immunoSEQ multiplex PCR; TCRdb stores in-frame clones only, minus some. The sample consists of tens of thousands of clones, about 94% of them appearing once. The source was CD4+ or CD8+ T cells sorted from blood, collected in a trial of the OX40 agonist ivuxolimab. These receptors originate from an adult with an advanced solid tumor such as melanoma, head and neck, liver or kidney cancer.

The rearrangement uses TRBV2 and TRBJ2-2; D tentatively reads TRBD1 or TRBD2 (5 bases each). Trimming pared 6 bases from V and 0 bases from J, leaving 17 bases between. Germline lookup yields CDR1 SNHLY and CDR2 FYNNEI. The CDR3 length is 17 residues. The CDR3 bases are TGTGCCAGCAGCGACACTAGGGGCCTAGCGAACACCGGGGAGCTGTTTTTT. Translating it yields CASSDTRGLANTGELFF.

J is TRBJ1-5 and V is TRBV14, with a weak D call TRBD1 (6 bases). The CDR3 loop spans 15 amino acids. The V and J ends lost 1 base and 7 bases respectively, with 14 bases between them. Germline lookup yields CDR1 SGHDN and CDR2 FVKESK. The DNA of the CDR3 is TGTGCCAGCAGCCAAGGCGACAGGACTGAGCAGCCCCAGCATTTT. Its protein is CASSQGDRTEQPQHF.

This sequence joins TRBV18 and TRBJ2-1; D uncertain. This CDR3 has 14 residues. V lost 0 bases and J 6 bases, leaving 9 bases between the germline ends. The germline V gene has CDR1 KGHSH and CDR2 LQKENI. CDR3 nucleotides: TGTGCCAGCTCACCACCGGAGAGCCGCAATGAGCAGTTCTTC. Amino acid sequence: CASSPPESRNEQFF.

This clone was counted a single time. V usage is TRBV11-2 and J usage is TRBJ2-3; D gene uncertain. The ends were cut back, 0 bases at V and 2 bases at J, with 18 bases in the middle. Germline V lookup: CDR1 SGHAT, CDR2 FQNNGV. This CDR3 has 18 residues. CDR3 sequence: CASSLDFLAVTPTDTQYF. The CDR3 nucleotides read TGTGCCAGCAGCTTAGATTTTCTTGCGGTTACCCCCACAGATACGCAGTATTTT.

The chain uses TRBV9 and TRBJ2-5, with 8 bases matching TRBD2. Germline assignment: CDR1 SGDLS and CDR2 YYNGEE. The V gene end was trimmed by 0 bases and the J gene end by 7 bases; junction bases not matched to a gene: 14. This CDR3 contains 17 residues. Here the CDR3 reads CASSVGLAGWGEGTQYF. The DNA for the CDR3 is TGTGCCAGCAGCGTAGGGTTAGCGGGATGGGGAGAGGGGACCCAGTACTTC.

CDR3 sequence reads: CASSIPGSLPGELFF. CDR3 nucleotide sequence: TGTGCCAGTAGTATCCCGGGGAGTCTTCCCGGGGAGCTGTTTTTT. V gene TRBV19 combines with J gene TRBJ2-2; tentative D call: TRBD2 (5 bases). CDR1 and CDR2 (germline): LNHDA, SQIVND (reference sequence). The V end lost 3 bases, the J end lost 6 bases, and 14 bases lay between the germline ends. The CDR3 contains 15 residues.